One sample yielded the 20 T cell receptor beta chains listed below, sequenced in a study of shared clonotypes between healthy human individuals. Method: immunoSEQ multiplex PCR; TCRdb's copy keeps in-frame clones and lacks some. The data show 330,000 or so clones, around 74% seen once. Sequences were obtained from memory CD4+ T cells sorted from blood. Noted subset: CD45RA-negative fraction. These receptors originate from a man aged 25 to 40 in good health.

V usage is TRBV11-1 and J usage is TRBJ2-1; TRBD2 might be the D (7 bases). The CDR3 loop spans 15 amino acids. CDR1 and CDR2 from the germline V gene are SGHAT and FQDESV (reference sequence). The V end was cut by 5 bases, the J end by 3 bases, with 14 bases between. CDR3 DNA: TGTGCCAGCAGCCCGCGGGGGCGAAACTACAATGAGCAGTTCTTC. It is translated as CASSPRGRNYNEQFF.

V gene TRBV28 combines with J gene TRBJ1-5, with 9 bases matching TRBD1. This CDR3 has 16 residues. V was pared by 1 base and J by 1 base, with 2 bases of the junction left unmatched. Looked up from germline, CDR1 is MDHEN and CDR2 is SYDVKM. Here the CDR3 reads CASSLSGQGSNQPQHF. Here the CDR3 DNA reads TGTGCCAGCAGTTTATCGGGACAGGGAAGCAATCAGCCCCAGCATTTT.

This chain links TRBV5-1 with TRBJ2-4, with TRBD2 matching over 7 bases. Per germline, CDR1 SGHRS and CDR2 YFSETQ. Losses at the gene ends were 0 bases for V and 1 base for J; bases not matched to a gene: 4. CDR3 length: 16 residues. The chain's CDR3 is CASSLGDGRAKNIQYF. CDR3 DNA sequence: TGCGCCAGCAGCTTGGGGGACGGGAGGGCCAAAAACATTCAGTACTTC.

This clone was observed a handful of times. The chain carries TRBV29-1 and TRBJ2-1; 7 bases agree with TRBD2. V trimming: 4 bases; J trimming: 4 bases; junction bases outside the gene matches: 4. Germline V CDR1 and CDR2: SQVTM, ANQGSEA. CDR3 length: 13 amino acids. CDR3 amino acids: CSVGGGGYNEQFF. The CDR3 nucleotides are TGCAGCGTTGGGGGGGGAGGATACAATGAGCAGTTCTTC.

The CDR3 protein is CASSESIFTGELFF. The CDR3 nucleotides read TGCGCCAGCAGTGAGTCGATATTCACCGGGGAGCTGTTTTTT. J is TRBJ2-2 and V is TRBV10-1; D is ambiguous. The V gene lost 0 bases and the J gene lost 4 bases, with 6 bases spanning the gap. This CDR3 is 14 amino acids long. Germline loops: CDR1 WNHNN, CDR2 SYGVQD (reference sequence).

The V gene is TRBV7-9, the J gene TRBJ1-4; TRBD1 matches 9 bases. Germline CDR1 and CDR2: SEHNR and FQNEAQ (reference sequence). The CDR3 extends over 16 amino acids. Losses at the gene ends were 5 bases for V and 3 bases for J; bases not matched to a gene: 7. The CDR3 bases are TGTGCCAGCAGCCAAGGACAGGGGCCACCTAATGAAAAACTGTTTTTT. This codes for CASSQGQGPPNEKLFF. Combining the CDR3 with reference TRBV7-9 and TRBJ1-4 gives the whole variable domain DTGVSQNPRHKITKRGQNVTFRCDPISEHNRLYWYRQTLGQGPEFLTYFQNEAQLEKSRLLSDRFSAERPKGSFSTLEIQRTEQGDSAMYLCASSQGQGPPNEKLFFGSGTQLSVL.

The chain is built from TRBV29-1 and TRBJ2-2; 8 positions agree with TRBD1. The CDR3 is 16 amino acids. Germline V CDR1 and CDR2: SQVTM, ANQGSEA. The junction had 10 bases not matched to a gene; V was cut back by 1 base and J by 6 bases. The CDR3 DNA follows: TGCAGCGTTGAAGCTTCCAAGACAGGGGTGGCCGGGGAGCTGTTTTTT. Protein sequence: CSVEASKTGVAGELFF.

The V call is TRBV18, the J call TRBJ2-3; D is possibly TRBD1 (6 bases). The CDR3 is made up of 14 amino acids. Germline CDR1 and CDR2: KGHSH and LQKENI. Trimming pared 3 bases from V and 3 bases from J, leaving 10 bases between. The CDR3 loop is CASSPTGFTDTQYF. As DNA, the CDR3 is TGTGCCAGCTCACCGACAGGTTTTACAGATACGCAGTATTTT. Using reference TRBV18 and TRBJ2-3 for the parts outside the CDR3, the full variable domain is NAGVMQNPRHLVRRRGQEARLRCSPMKGHSHVYWYRQLPEEGLKFMVYLQKENIIDESGMPKERFSAEFPKEGPSILRIQQVVRGDSAAYFCASSPTGFTDTQYFGPGTRLTVL.

The rearrangement joins TRBV28 to TRBJ2-7, with D possibly matching TRBD2 (5 bases). The V end was cut by 5 bases, the J end by 9 bases, with 14 bases between. Per the germline V gene, CDR1 is MDHEN and CDR2 is SYDVKM. The CDR3 is 12 residues long. CDR3 sequence: CASSQEPRGQYF. The CDR3 DNA follows: TGTGCCAGCAGTCAGGAACCCCGGGGGCAGTACTTC.

The gene calls are TRBV27 and TRBJ2-7; maybe TRBD2 (6 bases). Trimming left V 4 bases short and J 2 bases short, with 12 bases between. CDR3 length equals 14 residues. Germline-derived CDR1 and CDR2 are MNHEY and SMNVEV (reference sequence). The CDR3 DNA is TGTGCCAGCAGTTCCGCGGGGCTAGCCTACGAGCAGTACTTC. Amino acid sequence: CASSSAGLAYEQYF.

This clone was found many times. The rearrangement uses TRBV5-4 and TRBJ2-7; D perhaps matches TRBD2 (6 bases). This CDR3 comprises 14 residues. CDR1 and CDR2 (germline): SGHNT, YYREEE (reference sequence). V was clipped by 4 bases and J by 2 bases, with 13 bases between them. CDR3 region: CASSVDGSPYEQYF. As DNA, the CDR3 is TGTGCCAGCAGCGTGGACGGGAGTCCCTACGAGCAGTACTTC.

The chain joins TRBV7-9 to TRBJ2-2; no firm D call. Germline assignment: CDR1 SEHNR and CDR2 FQNEAQ (reference sequence). Trimming shortened V by 5 bases and J by 0 bases, and 13 bases separated the two germline ends. This CDR3 is 16 amino acids long. The CDR3 nucleotides are TGTGCCAGCAGCCCTTCAACTGAATCGAACACCGGGGAGCTGTTTTTT. Translated: CASSPSTESNTGELFF.

The CDR3 sequence is CASSRDRATGELFF. The CDR3 DNA reads TGTGCCAGCAGCCGGGACAGGGCCACCGGGGAGCTGTTTTTT. The V gene is TRBV7-3, the J gene TRBJ2-2, with 9 positions matching TRBD1. Germline CDR1 is SGHTA and CDR2 is FQGTGA. CDR3 length: 14 residues. V trimming: 5 bases; J trimming: 4 bases; junction bases outside the gene matches: 2. Full variable domain (outside the CDR3, taken from reference TRBV7-3 and TRBJ2-2): GAGVSQTPSNKVTEKGKYVELRCDPISGHTALYWYRQSLGQGPEFLIYFQGTGAADDSGLPNDRFFAVRPEGSVSTLKIQRTERGDSAVYLCASSRDRATGELFFGEGSRLTVL.

This clone was detected once. The rearrangement links TRBV5-1 to TRBJ2-7, with D possibly matching TRBD1 (5 bases). V dropped 4 bases and J dropped 1 base, with 21 bases sitting between them. The CDR3 is 17 amino acids. Germline CDR1 is SGHRS and CDR2 is YFSETQ. CDR3 in DNA: TGCGCCAGCAGCCCTGGATTATTGACAGATCCGTCCTACGAGCAGTACTTC. This translates into CASSPGLLTDPSYEQYF.

The sample holds a few counts of this clone. The sample contains more than one DNA sequence encoding this CDR3. V and J are TRBV28 and TRBJ2-7; no reliable D call. Trimming stripped 1 base from V and 7 bases from J, with 8 bases between. CDR1 is MDHEN and CDR2 is SYDVKM in the germline V gene. The CDR3 is 12 residues long. This CDR3 is CASSLYRREQYF. The DNA of the CDR3 is TGTGCCAGCAGTTTATATCGGCGGGAGCAGTACTTC.

V is TRBV28 and J is TRBJ2-7; 10 bases agree with TRBD2. The CDR3 consists of 15 residues. Germline V gene sequence: CDR1 MDHEN, CDR2 SYDVKM. Losses at the gene ends were 2 bases for V and 5 bases for J; bases not matched to a gene: 6. CDR3 nucleotides: TGTGCCAGCAGTTTAAGGCTAGCGGGAGTCCACGAGCAGTACTTC. Translated, it gives CASSLRLAGVHEQYF.

The chain couples TRBV6-6 to TRBJ1-5, with D possibly TRBD1 on 5 matching bases. This CDR3 is built from 15 residues. Germline V gene data show CDR1 as MNHNY and CDR2 as SVGAGI (reference sequence). The V and J ends lost 4 bases and 11 bases respectively, with 21 bases between them. The CDR3 nucleotides are TGTGCCAGCAGTTCCATGAAACTCCCCGGGGGGACCCAGCATTTT. Protein sequence: CASSSMKLPGGTQHF.

This clone was counted a single time. This chain connects TRBV5-1 to TRBJ2-3; 7 positions agree with TRBD2. Germline CDR1 and CDR2: SGHRS and YFSETQ. There are 15 residues in the CDR3. V was clipped by 4 bases and J by 1 base; unmatched bases: 6. CDR3 nucleotides: TGCGCCAGCAGCCTAACTCTAGCGGGCACAGATACGCAGTATTTT. It translates to CASSLTLAGTDTQYF. Complete variable domain (other parts from reference TRBV5-1 and TRBJ2-3): KAGVTQTPRYLIKTRGQQVTLSCSPISGHRSVSWYQQTPGQGLQFLFEYFSETQRNKGNFPGRFSGRQFSNSRSEMNVSTLELGDSALYLCASSLTLAGTDTQYFGPGTRLTVL.

The genes are TRBV5-1 and TRBJ2-3; possibly TRBD2 for D (6 bases). Looked up from germline, CDR1 is SGHRS and CDR2 is YFSETQ. The length of the CDR3 is 16 residues. The V gene lost 5 bases and the J gene lost 6 bases, with 22 bases spanning the gap. In DNA, the CDR3 is TGCGCCAGCAGATTAAAACTAGCCACCGTGACGGATACGCAGTATTTT. Translation: CASRLKLATVTDTQYF.

The V gene is TRBV19, the J gene TRBJ2-7; 7 positions match TRBD2. CDR1 is LNHDA, CDR2 SQIVND, per germline (reference sequence). V shed 10 bases, J shed 4 bases, and the junction held 7 bases outside the gene matches. The CDR3 has 12 amino acids. The DNA of the CDR3 is TGTGCCACCCGGGACTACCTTTACGAGCAGTACTTC. Its translation: CATRDYLYEQYF.